These 22 T cell receptor beta chains were all obtained from the same sample, sequenced in a study of vaccination effects on CD4 cells after COVID-19. Antigen specificity for these receptors is unknown. Sequencing was performed with immunoSEQ multiplex PCR; in TCRdb, only in-frame clones are kept and a portion is missing. The data show under 25,000 clones, with approximately 81% seen just once and roughly 15% held by the top ten. Under the ViraFEST assay, PBMC were stimulated with viral peptide pools so that antigen-specific CD4+ T cells expanded. Sequencing was performed afterwards. Isolating CD4+ T cells followed approximately 11 days of culture. According to PCR results, the person was infected with SARS-CoV-2 between March and December 2020. This specimen consisted of CD4+ T cells from PBMCs cultured with SARS-CoV-2 spike peptides, obtained before COVID-19 vaccination. Receptors were obtained from a human donor who had a prior SARS-CoV-2 infection.

The chain uses TRBV9 and TRBJ2-3; D is possibly TRBD2 (5 bases). CDR1 SGDLS and CDR2 YYNGEE come from the germline V gene. V lost 0 bases to trimming and J lost 4 bases, with 12 bases between them. There are 15 residues in the CDR3. The CDR3 DNA is TGTGCCAGCAGCGTAGGATGGGAGAGGCCAGATACGCAGTATTTT. Protein sequence: CASSVGWERPDTQYF.

The V and J genes are TRBV18 and TRBJ2-6; D not certain. Trimming left V 5 bases short and J 0 bases short, with 14 bases between. This CDR3 is 17 amino acids long. Germline lookup yields CDR1 KGHSH and CDR2 LQKENI. The CDR3 DNA follows: TGTGCCAGCTCATTTACCGGGCCCTCCTCTGGGGCCAACGTCCTGACTTTC. Translation gives CASSFTGPSSGANVLTF.

The chain carries TRBV19 and TRBJ2-1; D unclear. CDR1 and CDR2 (germline): LNHDA, SQIVND (reference sequence). The CDR3 spans 14 residues. Trimming pared 4 bases from V and 10 bases from J, leaving 17 bases between. The CDR3 protein is CASSTYSIPREQFF. CDR3 DNA sequence: TGTGCCAGTAGTACCTACTCCATTCCCCGCGAGCAGTTCTTC.

This chain uses TRBV9 with TRBJ2-7, with D possibly TRBD2 on 6 matching bases. There are 15 residues in the CDR3. Germline V CDR1 and CDR2: SGDLS, YYNGEE. Trimming shortened V by 5 bases and J by 0 bases, and 15 bases separated the two germline ends. The CDR3, as DNA: TGTGCCAGCAGTCCCCTCGGAGGGAGCTCCTACGAGCAGTACTTC. Translated, it gives CASSPLGGSSYEQYF.

The gene calls are TRBV30 and TRBJ2-3, with 8 bases aligning to TRBD2. This CDR3 has 14 amino acids. The V segment lost 8 bases and the J segment 1 base; nucleotides outside the gene matches: 8. Germline V gene lookup returns CDR1 GTSNPN and CDR2 SVGIG (reference sequence). CDR3 nucleotides: TGTGCCGGACGCTCAGCGGGGGGCACAGATACGCAGTATTTT. Translation: CAGRSAGGTDTQYF. Combining the CDR3 with reference TRBV30 and TRBJ2-3 gives the whole variable domain SQTIHQWPATLVQPVGSPLSLECTVEGTSNPNLYWYRQAAGRGLQLLFYSVGIGQISSEVPQNLSASRPQDRQFILSSKKLLLSDSGFYLCAGRSAGGTDTQYFGPGTRLTVL.

V gene TRBV9 combines with J gene TRBJ2-1; D is unresolved. Germline V gene data show CDR1 as SGDLS and CDR2 as YYNGEE. The CDR3 totals 13 residues. Trimming cost V 0 bases and J 10 bases, with 11 bases left between them. The CDR3 is CASSVGLHEEQFF. The CDR3, as DNA: TGTGCCAGCAGCGTAGGGCTCCACGAAGAGCAGTTCTTC.

The chain uses TRBV5-1 and TRBJ1-4; 8 bases agree with TRBD1. CDR1 and CDR2 from the germline V gene are SGHRS and YFSETQ. Trimming removed 1 base from V and 7 bases from J; junction bases left unmatched: 3. The CDR3 spans 14 residues. CDR3 DNA sequence: TGCGCCAGCAGCTTGACCAGGGGGCGTGAAAAACTGTTTTTT. This gives the protein CASSLTRGREKLFF.

This clone has only a few counts. The chain has TRBV7-6 and TRBJ2-7; the match to TRBD2 covers 8 bases. The CDR3 has 15 residues. V gave up 1 base and J gave up 3 bases; unmatched junction bases: 5. Germline V gene sequence: CDR1 SGHVS, CDR2 FNYEAQ. The CDR3 region has the DNA TGTGCCAGCAGCTTAGGAACGGGAGGGTACTACGAGCAGTACTTC. Amino acid sequence: CASSLGTGGYYEQYF.

This clone was observed once. The V and J genes are TRBV18 and TRBJ1-5; D is unresolved. V was shortened by 2 bases and J by 8 bases, with 10 bases between the two germline ends. Germline CDR1 is KGHSH and CDR2 is LQKENI. This CDR3 comprises 13 residues. The DNA of the CDR3 is TGTGCCAGCTCACCAGCCGGGTTGGAGCCCCAGCATTTT. It encodes CASSPAGLEPQHF.

This rearrangement joins TRBV2 to TRBJ2-3; unclear D gene. Between the trimmed V and J ends, which lost 7 bases and 3 bases, there was a span of 11 bases. This CDR3 comprises 13 residues. The V gene's germline CDR1 is SNHLY and CDR2 FYNNEI. CDR3 loop: CASTVPLTDTQYF. CDR3 bases: TGTGCCAGCACGGTTCCGTTGACAGATACGCAGTATTTT. Based on the CDR3 plus reference TRBV2 and TRBJ2-3, the full variable domain is EPEVTQTPSHQVTQMGQEVILRCVPISNHLYFYWYRQILGQKVEFLVSFYNNEISEKSEIFDDQFSVERPDGSNFTLKIRSTKLEDSAMYFCASTVPLTDTQYFGPGTRLTVL.

V gene TRBV9 combines with J gene TRBJ2-1; no definite D call. CDR1 and CDR2 from the germline V gene are SGDLS and YYNGEE. V was shortened by 3 bases and J by 3 bases, with 7 bases between the two germline ends. This CDR3 spans 13 amino acids. The CDR3 spells CASSGRNYNEQFF. CDR3 DNA: TGTGCCAGCAGCGGAAGAAACTACAATGAGCAGTTCTTC.

This clone is a singleton in its sample. This chain uses TRBV15 with TRBJ2-7; TRBD1 agrees at 10 bases. Looked up from germline, CDR1 is LNHNV and CDR2 is YYDKDF (reference sequence). The CDR3 runs to 16 residues. Trimming cost V 0 bases and J 4 bases; bases outside gene matches: 6. The CDR3 spells CATSRDLGTGVYEQYF. The CDR3 DNA sequence: TGTGCCACCAGCAGAGATTTGGGGACAGGGGTGTACGAGCAGTACTTC. The variable domain in full, with the rest retrieved from reference TRBV15 and TRBJ2-7, is DAMVIQNPRYQVTQFGKPVTLSCSQTLNHNVMYWYQQKSSQAPKLLFHYYDKDFNNEADTPDNFQSRRPNTSFCFLDIRSPGLGDTAMYLCATSRDLGTGVYEQYFGPGTRLTVT.

The J gene is TRBJ1-2, the V gene TRBV9; TRBD1 might be the D (5 bases). Between the trimmed V and J ends, which lost 1 base and 7 bases, there was a span of 14 bases. CDR3 size: 14 residues. Germline V gives CDR1 SGDLS, CDR2 YYNGEE. The CDR3 DNA is TGTGCCAGCAGCGTACAGGACACAGTCTCTGGCTACACCTTC. This sequence encodes CASSVQDTVSGYTF.

V gene TRBV30 combines with J gene TRBJ1-5; D perhaps matches TRBD1 (5 bases). There are 13 residues in the CDR3. Trimming cost V 3 bases and J 0 bases, with 6 bases left between them. The V gene's germline CDR1 is GTSNPN and CDR2 SVGIG (reference sequence). CDR3 loop: CAWSGGSNQPQHF. Here the CDR3 DNA reads TGTGCCTGGAGCGGGGGTAGCAATCAGCCCCAGCATTTT.

CDR3 bases: TGTGCCACCAGCAGAGATGTAACGGGTTCCGCGGGTGGCTACACCTTC. This sequence encodes CATSRDVTGSAGGYTF. The chain links TRBV15 to TRBJ1-2; D is uncertain. Trimming pared 0 bases from V and 7 bases from J, leaving 18 bases between. CDR3 size: 16 residues. CDR1 and CDR2 from the germline V gene are LNHNV and YYDKDF (reference sequence). Supplemented by reference TRBV15 and TRBJ1-2, the full variable domain reads DAMVIQNPRYQVTQFGKPVTLSCSQTLNHNVMYWYQQKSSQAPKLLFHYYDKDFNNEADTPDNFQSRRPNTSFCFLDIRSPGLGDTAMYLCATSRDVTGSAGGYTFGSGTRLTVV.

Here the CDR3 DNA reads TGCGCCAGCAGCTCGGGAGGGGCAGAGCCCCAGCATTTT. Amino acids: CASSSGGAEPQHF. The chain uses TRBV5-1 and TRBJ1-5, with D possibly TRBD1 on 5 matching bases. The CDR3 has 13 residues. The V end was cut by 3 bases, the J end by 8 bases, with 12 bases between. From germline, CDR1 is SGHRS and CDR2 YFSETQ.

CDR3 bases: TGCGCCAGCAGCTTGGGACTTACTTCGGGGGAGCAGTTCTTC. This sequence encodes CASSLGLTSGEQFF. The chain joins TRBV5-1 to TRBJ2-1; TRBD2 might be the D (5 bases). V lost 0 bases and J 10 bases, leaving 14 bases between the germline ends. The CDR3 has 14 amino acids. Looked up from germline, CDR1 is SGHRS and CDR2 is YFSETQ.

This clone came up a few times. The gene calls are TRBV10-3 and TRBJ1-2, with unresolved D. CDR3 length: 13 residues. Germline CDR1 and CDR2: ENHRY and SYGVKD. The germline V and J ends were trimmed by 3 bases and 2 bases, with 7 bases remaining between them. The CDR3 nucleotides are TGTGCCATCAGTGATCAGGTGAACTATGGCTACACCTTC. This codes for CAISDQVNYGYTF.

The chain is built from TRBV11-3 and TRBJ1-1; no definite D call. The germline V gene has CDR1 SGHNT and CDR2 YENEEA. This CDR3 region has 13 residues. V dropped 1 base and J dropped 5 bases, with 8 bases sitting between them. In DNA form, the CDR3 reads TGTGCCAGCAGCTTAGTTATGGGGACTGAAGCTTTCTTT. Protein sequence: CASSLVMGTEAFF.

The rearrangement joins TRBV6-5 to TRBJ1-3; D gene ambiguous. Trimming removed 6 bases from V and 4 bases from J, with 4 bases in between. Germline CDR1 MNHEY, CDR2 SVGAGI. The CDR3 extends over 11 amino acids. The DNA of the CDR3 is TGTGCCAGCAGCCGGGGAAACACCATATATTTT. Residues: CASSRGNTIYF.

The chain carries TRBV29-1 and TRBJ2-3; D is possibly TRBD1 or TRBD2 (5 bases each). The ends were cut back, 4 bases at V and 5 bases at J, with 19 bases in the middle. This CDR3 has 15 amino acids. Germline values: CDR1 SQVTM, CDR2 ANQGSEA. The CDR3 region is CSVARGIGRGDTQYF. The CDR3 DNA follows: TGCAGCGTTGCCCGGGGCATAGGCCGTGGAGATACGCAGTATTTT.

The rearrangement links TRBV7-2 to TRBJ1-3; 8 bases are shared with TRBD1. In germline, CDR1 is SGHTA, CDR2 FQGNSA. With 4 bases clipped from V and 6 bases from J, the junction kept 14 bases outside the gene matches. The CDR3 totals 17 residues. CDR3 residues: CASSSLRLGRGPNTIYF. The CDR3 nucleotides are TGTGCCAGCAGCTCACTACGTTTGGGCAGGGGGCCAAACACCATATATTTT.